Reported below is one T cell receptor (beta chain). The sample belongs to a study of blood T cell repertoires in COVID-19. Overall study context: PBMCs, B-cell-depleted T cells, or T cells provided the cDNA or gDNA that made up the material.

In the original workflow: The assay estimated nucleated cells by amplifying reference gene primers. Sequencing used immunoSEQ multiplex PCR; TCRdb keeps in-frame clones, though not all of them. V and J calls plus clone size are reproduced from that table; the DNA served to infer D and trimming. The sample includes fewer than 300,000 clones, about 90% of them seen just once. The ends lost 6 bases at V and 4 bases at J; junction bases unmatched: 6. Per the germline V gene, CDR1 is LNHDA and CDR2 is SQIVND (reference sequence). This CDR3 region has 15 residues. The J gene is TRBJ2-2, the V gene TRBV19; 9 nucleotides line up with TRBD2. Specimen: peripheral blood. The TCR was taken from a woman between 45 and 65 years old with acute or convalescent COVID-19. CDR3 sequence: CASRQLAGPTGELFF. The CDR3 DNA is TGTGCCAGTAGGCAGCTAGCGGGGCCCACCGGGGAGCTGTTTTTT.